Following are 30 T cell receptor beta chains from one sample sequenced in a study of chemoradiotherapy in HPV16-positive cancers. Clones were sequenced by immunoSEQ multiplex PCR, and TCRdb holds only the in-frame ones, with some missing. This sample yields 3,600 or so clones, of which around 94% are seen a single time; roughly 2% belongs to the top ten. The sample was gathered from a patient who underwent chemoradiotherapy. The source is a human donor with HPV-associated anogenital cancer.

The J gene is TRBJ1-2, the V gene TRBV6-5; D remains ambiguous. Trimming pared 2 bases from V and 4 bases from J, leaving 8 bases between. The CDR3 runs to 13 residues. Germline V gene sequence: CDR1 MNHEY, CDR2 SVGAGI. The CDR3 DNA reads TGTGCCAGCAGTTACGCGGGTACCTATGGCTACACCTTC. Its protein is CASSYAGTYGYTF.

The chain couples TRBV18 to TRBJ2-2; no firm D call. The CDR3 has 12 residues. Trimming cost V 1 base and J 6 bases, with 3 bases left between them. Germline V lookup: CDR1 KGHSH, CDR2 LQKENI. This chain's CDR3 is CASSPRAGELFF. The CDR3 DNA is TGTGCCAGCTCACCACGGGCCGGGGAGCTGTTTTTT.

The V gene is TRBV5-6, the J gene TRBJ1-1; TRBD1 might be the D (6 bases). Germline loops: CDR1 SGHDT, CDR2 YYEEEE. The CDR3 spans 15 residues. Between the trimmed V and J ends, which lost 4 bases and 6 bases, there was a span of 19 bases. The CDR3 DNA is TGTGCCAGCAGCCCCCGGACAGACCGCCCAGCTGAAGCTTTCTTT. Protein sequence: CASSPRTDRPAEAFF.

This chain links TRBV15 with TRBJ2-6; D unclear. The CDR3 sequence is 18 residues long. Germline V lookup: CDR1 LNHNV, CDR2 YYDKDF (reference sequence). Trimming removed 5 bases at V and 0 bases at J, with 17 bases between. CDR3 residues: CATSGPFRTDSGANVLTF. DNA of the CDR3: TGTGCCACCAGCGGACCCTTCAGGACGGACTCTGGGGCCAACGTCCTGACTTTC.

The CDR3 DNA sequence: TGCGCCAGCAGTCAATCGGCGACTAGCGGGAGGGCCCACGAGCAGTACTTC. It yields the protein CASSQSATSGRAHEQYF. The chain is built from TRBV23-1 and TRBJ2-7, with 14 bases matching TRBD2. TRBV23-1 is sorted into the ORF group, with uncertain function. The CDR3 covers 17 residues. Losses at the gene ends were 0 bases for V and 5 bases for J; bases not matched to a gene: 6.

This chain uses TRBV11-3 with TRBJ2-1, with D unresolved. CDR3 length: 16 residues. Trimming took 0 bases from V and 3 from J, leaving 12 bases between them. Germline V CDR1 and CDR2: SGHNT, YENEEA. For the CDR3, the DNA is TGTGCCAGCAGCTTAGACCTGGAAAGTGTCTACAATGAGCAGTTCTTC. This gives the protein CASSLDLESVYNEQFF.

The table lists this clone with a count of one. The chain is built from TRBV7-2 and TRBJ2-1, with D tentatively TRBD2 (6 bases). Germline CDR1 SGHTA, CDR2 FQGNSA. This CDR3 has 16 amino acids. Between the trimmed V and J ends, which lost 3 bases and 0 bases, there was a span of 12 bases. CDR3 in amino acids: CASSLDFGSSYNEQFF. The CDR3 DNA follows: TGTGCCAGCAGCTTGGATTTCGGGAGCTCCTACAATGAGCAGTTCTTC.

CDR3 DNA sequence: TGTGCCTGGAGTTTGGGGACTACCGGCACAGATACGCAGTATTTT. Its translation: CAWSLGTTGTDTQYF. The gene calls are TRBV30 and TRBJ2-3; 7 bases agree with TRBD2. This CDR3 has 15 residues. Germline V CDR1 and CDR2: GTSNPN, SVGIG (reference sequence). The V and J ends lost 2 bases and 1 base, in that order; junction bases with no gene match: 6.

The V call is TRBV29-1, the J call TRBJ2-5, with unresolved D. The CDR3 has 12 residues. Trimming took 5 bases from V and 5 from J, leaving 12 bases between them. CDR1 and CDR2 from the germline V gene are SQVTM and ANQGSEA. CDR3 bases: TGCAGCGTTATGTGGGTCCGGGAGACCCAGTACTTC. It translates to CSVMWVRETQYF.

The chain links TRBV2 to TRBJ2-2; the D is unclear. Germline V gene lookup returns CDR1 SNHLY and CDR2 FYNNEI. The V end lost 3 bases, the J end lost 5 bases, and 13 bases lay between the germline ends. The CDR3 consists of 15 residues. CDR3 nucleotide sequence: TGTGCCAGCAGTGATGAGCCAGCCGTAACCGGGGAGCTGTTTTTT. Translation gives CASSDEPAVTGELFF.

This clone came up a few times. The V call is TRBV6-1, the J call TRBJ1-1; D might be TRBD1 (5 bases). Trimming shortened V by 11 bases and J by 7 bases, and 17 bases separated the two germline ends. The CDR3 runs to 12 residues. Germline values: CDR1 MNHNS, CDR2 SASEGT. This CDR3 reads CAGGASGNEAFF. CDR3 DNA: TGTGCCGGTGGGGCGTCGGGGAATGAAGCTTTCTTT.

The genes are TRBV5-6 and TRBJ1-1; D is uncertain. This CDR3 is 15 amino acids long. V was trimmed by 0 bases and J by 0 bases, leaving 9 bases between them. Germline assignment: CDR1 SGHDT and CDR2 YYEEEE. Here the CDR3 reads CASSLGIRLNTEAFF. The CDR3 DNA sequence: TGTGCCAGCAGCTTGGGGATACGTTTGAACACTGAAGCTTTCTTT.

V and J are TRBV10-2 and TRBJ1-6; D unresolved. The CDR3 loop spans 13 amino acids. Between the trimmed V and J ends, which lost 4 bases and 9 bases, there was a span of 10 bases. Germline values: CDR1 WSHSY, CDR2 SAAADI. CDR3 region: CASSGQAGSPLHF. CDR3 nucleotides: TGCGCCAGCAGTGGACAAGCGGGTTCACCCCTCCACTTT.

The chain combines TRBV6-4 with TRBJ2-2; D gene ambiguous. V lost 7 bases and J 3 bases, leaving 9 bases between the germline ends. The CDR3 runs 13 residues. Germline V CDR1 and CDR2: MRHNA, SNTAGT. DNA of the CDR3: TGTGCCAGCAAGAATACGGACACCGGGGAGCTGTTTTTT. Protein sequence: CASKNTDTGELFF.

V gene TRBV5-6 combines with J gene TRBJ1-2; D gene ambiguous. Germline lookup yields CDR1 SGHDT and CDR2 YYEEEE. Trimming removed 0 bases at V and 6 bases at J, with 9 bases between. The CDR3 sequence is 13 residues long. The CDR3 here is CASSLVTANGYTF. The CDR3, as DNA: TGTGCCAGCAGCTTGGTTACAGCCAATGGCTACACCTTC.

The chain employs TRBV7-2 and TRBJ2-2, with D possibly called TRBD1 or TRBD2 (5 bases each). CDR1 is SGHTA, CDR2 FQGNSA, per germline. V gave up 5 bases and J gave up 1 base, with 11 bases separating them. This CDR3 comprises 15 residues. For the CDR3, the DNA is TGTGCCAGCAGCCCAGGGAGTTGGAACACCGGGGAGCTGTTTTTT. Its protein is CASSPGSWNTGELFF.

The rearrangement uses TRBV5-6 and TRBJ1-2, with a tentative D call TRBD1 (5 bases). Trimming shortened V by 4 bases and J by 1 base, and 8 bases separated the two germline ends. The CDR3 loop spans 13 amino acids. The germline V gene has CDR1 SGHDT and CDR2 YYEEEE. The CDR3 bases are TGTGCCAGCAGCAGACAGCTTAACTATGGCTACACCTTC. Protein sequence: CASSRQLNYGYTF.

The chain links TRBV19 to TRBJ1-2, with a tentative D call TRBD1 (6 bases). The CDR3 has 16 residues. CDR1 and CDR2 (germline): LNHDA, SQIVND (reference sequence). V gave up 7 bases and J gave up 1 base, with 19 bases separating them. CDR3 in amino acids: CASTEGRQGNNYGYTF. In nucleotides, the CDR3 is TGTGCCAGTACCGAGGGGAGGCAGGGGAATAACTATGGCTACACCTTC.

This clone was recorded only once. V is TRBV23-1 and J is TRBJ2-7, with D possibly being TRBD1 (5 bases). TRBV23-1 is noted as an ORF with a role that remains uncertain. The CDR3 sequence is 16 residues long. V was trimmed by 3 bases and J by 8 bases, leaving 23 bases between them. The DNA of the CDR3 is TGCGCCAGCAGTCATTTTCCGACAGATGGTTTCAAAAAGCAGTACTTC. As protein: CASSHFPTDGFKKQYF.

The genes are TRBV15 and TRBJ2-1; 9 positions match TRBD2. CDR1 and CDR2 (germline): LNHNV, YYDKDF (reference sequence). V dropped 11 bases and J dropped 3; count of bases not matched to a gene: 5. The CDR3 length is 13 residues. CDR3 in amino acids: CAARRGGYNEQFF. The DNA of the CDR3 is TGTGCCGCGCGGCGGGGGGGCTACAATGAGCAGTTCTTC. Full variable domain (missing parts from reference TRBV15 and TRBJ2-1): DAMVIQNPRYQVTQFGKPVTLSCSQTLNHNVMYWYQQKSSQAPKLLFHYYDKDFNNEADTPDNFQSRRPNTSFCFLDIRSPGLGDTAMYLCAARRGGYNEQFFGPGTRLTVL.

The V call is TRBV6-5, the J call TRBJ2-3; 8 nucleotides match TRBD2. The J segment lost 2 bases and the V segment lost 6 bases, leaving 7 bases of the junction unmatched. This CDR3 has 15 residues. Germline lookup yields CDR1 MNHEY and CDR2 SVGAGI. The CDR3 DNA follows: TGTGCCAGCAGCCCCCGACTAGCGAACACAGATACGCAGTATTTT. This gives the protein CASSPRLANTDTQYF.

This clone was picked up a small number of times. The rearrangement links TRBV5-5 to TRBJ1-3; TRBD1 matches at 7 bases. There are 15 residues in the CDR3. The trim removed 1 base at V and 1 base at J, leaving 2 bases unmatched. The germline CDR1 and CDR2 sequences are SGHKS and YYEKEE (reference sequence). CDR3: CASSLRGQSGNTIYF. The CDR3 DNA reads as TGTGCCAGCAGCTTGCGGGGACAGTCTGGAAACACCATATATTTT.

This chain uses TRBV5-8 with TRBJ2-5; D gene ambiguous. Germline CDR1 is SGHTS and CDR2 is YDEGEE. Trimming removed 1 base from V and 2 bases from J, with 15 bases in between. The CDR3 consists of 16 residues. CDR3 in DNA: TGTGCCAGCAGCTTGTTTATGGCGGCCTCTCAAGAGACCCAGTACTTC. This gives the protein CASSLFMAASQETQYF.

The chain links TRBV6-6 to TRBJ1-1; 7 bases are shared with TRBD1. The CDR3 sequence is 16 residues long. Looked up from germline, CDR1 is MNHNY and CDR2 is SVGAGI (reference sequence). The J segment lost 4 bases and the V segment lost 5 bases, leaving 13 bases of the junction unmatched. CDR3 coding DNA: TGTGCCAGCAGTCCCCCGCGACCCCAGGGGGGCACTGAAGCTTTCTTT. The encoded protein is CASSPPRPQGGTEAFF.

The rearrangement joins TRBV7-8 to TRBJ2-7; D is ambiguous. The CDR3 runs to 11 residues. The V gene's germline CDR1 is SGHVS and CDR2 FQNEAQ. The V and J ends lost 4 bases and 9 bases respectively, with 10 bases between them. CDR3 sequence reads: CASSSDAAQYF. The CDR3, as DNA: TGTGCCAGCAGCTCGGACGCTGCGCAGTACTTC.

The genes are TRBV7-2 and TRBJ1-5, with D perhaps matching TRBD1 (5 bases). The CDR3 is 15 amino acids. CDR1 SGHTA and CDR2 FQGNSA come from the germline V gene. Trimming removed 5 bases at V and 4 bases at J, with 15 bases between. CDR3 sequence (DNA): TGTGCCAGCAGCCCGCGGGTTGGGACTAATCAGCCCCAGCATTTT. Amino acid sequence: CASSPRVGTNQPQHF.

The J gene is TRBJ1-2, the V gene TRBV4-1, with 7 nucleotides matching TRBD1. Losses at the gene ends were 4 bases for V and 2 bases for J; bases not matched to a gene: 7. The CDR3 length is 15 residues. The germline V gene has CDR1 MGHRA and CDR2 YSYEKL. CDR3 DNA: TGCGCCAGCAGCCCAAAGGGGGCGGGAAACTATGGCTACACCTTC. Translated, it gives CASSPKGAGNYGYTF.

V is TRBV10-3 and J is TRBJ2-1, with no clear D. The CDR3 spans 13 residues. Trimming left V 7 bases short and J 4 bases short, with 11 bases between. Germline values: CDR1 ENHRY, CDR2 SYGVKD. CDR3 sequence reads: CAITPDGYNEQFF. DNA of the CDR3: TGTGCCATCACCCCGGACGGTTACAATGAGCAGTTCTTC.

This chain links TRBV4-2 with TRBJ1-1; 7 bases match TRBD1. The V gene's germline CDR1 is LGHNA and CDR2 YNFKEQ. This CDR3 region has 15 residues. The V gene end was trimmed by 1 base and the J gene end by 5 bases; junction bases not matched to a gene: 7. CDR3 in amino acids: CASSQARTGGTEAFF. The CDR3 region has the DNA TGTGCCAGCAGCCAAGCCCGGACAGGAGGGACTGAAGCTTTCTTT.

The V gene is TRBV10-3, the J gene TRBJ1-2, with 9 bases lining up with TRBD1. The CDR3 consists of 15 residues. CDR1 ENHRY and CDR2 SYGVKD come from the germline V gene. V shed 0 bases, J shed 6 bases, and the junction held 5 bases outside the gene matches. The CDR3 nucleotides are TGTGCCATCAGTGAGTCGGGAGGGACAGGGAATGGCTACACCTTC. Encoded protein: CAISESGGTGNGYTF.